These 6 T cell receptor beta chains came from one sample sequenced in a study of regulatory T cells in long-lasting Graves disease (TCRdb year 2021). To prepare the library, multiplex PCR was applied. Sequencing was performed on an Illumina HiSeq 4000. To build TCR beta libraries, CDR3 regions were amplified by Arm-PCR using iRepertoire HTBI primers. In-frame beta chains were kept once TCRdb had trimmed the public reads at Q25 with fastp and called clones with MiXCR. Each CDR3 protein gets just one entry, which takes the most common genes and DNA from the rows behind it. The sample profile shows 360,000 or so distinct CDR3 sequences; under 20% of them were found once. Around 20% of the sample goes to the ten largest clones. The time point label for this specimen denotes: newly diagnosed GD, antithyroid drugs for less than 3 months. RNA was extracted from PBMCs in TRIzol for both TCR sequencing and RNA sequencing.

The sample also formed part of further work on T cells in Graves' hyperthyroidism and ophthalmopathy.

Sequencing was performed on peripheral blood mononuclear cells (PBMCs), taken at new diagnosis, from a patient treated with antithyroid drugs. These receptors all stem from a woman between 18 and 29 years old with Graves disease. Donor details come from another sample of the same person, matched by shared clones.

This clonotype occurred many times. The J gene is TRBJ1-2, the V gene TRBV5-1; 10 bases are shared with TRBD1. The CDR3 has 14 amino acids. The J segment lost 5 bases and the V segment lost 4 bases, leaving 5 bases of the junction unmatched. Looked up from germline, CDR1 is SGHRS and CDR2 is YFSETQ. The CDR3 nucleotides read TGCGCCAGCAGCAACGACAGGGGGCAATATGGCTACACCTTC. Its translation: CASSNDRGQYGYTF.

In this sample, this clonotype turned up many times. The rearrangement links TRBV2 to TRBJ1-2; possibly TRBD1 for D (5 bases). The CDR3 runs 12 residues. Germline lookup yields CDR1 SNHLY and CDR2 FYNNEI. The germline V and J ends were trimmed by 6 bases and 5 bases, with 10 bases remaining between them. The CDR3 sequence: CASSGQTYGYTF. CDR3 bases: TGTGCCAGCAGCGGACAAACGTATGGCTACACCTTC.

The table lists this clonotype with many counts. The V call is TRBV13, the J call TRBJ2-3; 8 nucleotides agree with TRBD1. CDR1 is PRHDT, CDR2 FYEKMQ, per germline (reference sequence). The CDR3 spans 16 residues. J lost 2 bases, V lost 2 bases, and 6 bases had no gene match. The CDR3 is CASSLSGQGITDTQYF. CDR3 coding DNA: TGTGCCAGCAGCTTATCTGGACAGGGTATCACAGATACGCAGTATTTT.

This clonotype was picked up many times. The CDR3 reads CASSLVQGQDQPQHF. The CDR3 DNA follows: TGTGCCAGCAGCTTGGTACAGGGGCAAGATCAGCCCCAGCATTTT. This sequence joins TRBV5-5 and TRBJ1-5; 7 positions match TRBD1. Looked up from germline, CDR1 is SGHKS and CDR2 is YYEKEE (reference sequence). The CDR3 has 15 amino acids. V lost 0 bases to trimming and J lost 5 bases; unmatched junction nucleotides: 5. Variable domain in full (rest from reference TRBV5-5 and TRBJ1-5): DAGVTQSPTHLIKTRGQQVTLRCSPISGHKSVSWYQQVLGQGPQFIFQYYEKEERGRGNFPDRFSARQFPNYSSELNVNALLLGDSALYLCASSLVQGQDQPQHFGDGTRLSIL.

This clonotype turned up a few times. The CDR3 reads CSARPSRLAGTTDTQYF. In DNA, the CDR3 is TGCAGTGCTAGACCCTCGAGACTAGCGGGGACCACAGATACGCAGTATTTT. This sequence joins TRBV20-1 and TRBJ2-3, with 11 bases matching TRBD2. V shed 2 bases and J 2 bases; nucleotides not matched to a gene: 9. Germline CDR1 DFQATT, CDR2 SNEGSKA (reference sequence). CDR3 size: 17 residues.

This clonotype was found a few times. CDR3 loop: CASSQAISGEQFF. CDR3 coding DNA: TGTGCCAGCAGCCAGGCGATTAGCGGCGAGCAGTTCTTC. The chain employs TRBV3-1 and TRBJ2-1, with D maybe TRBD2 (6 bases). Trimming removed 3 bases from V and 10 bases from J, with 13 bases in between. Germline CDR1 and CDR2: LGHDT and YNNKEL (reference sequence). The CDR3 loop spans 13 amino acids.